Presented here are 22 T cell receptor beta chains from one specimen sequenced in a study of graft-versus-host responses after intestinal transplantation. For these receptors, no antigen is known. Using immunoSEQ multiplex PCR, the repertoire was profiled, and TCRdb retains in-frame clones only, with some absent. The sample records about 150,000 clones, around nine tenths being singletons. The specimen comprised unstimulated CD4+ T cells sorted from spleen or lymph node cells, sampled before intestinal transplant. These receptors were taken from a human donor who received an intestinal transplant.

The V gene is TRBV28, the J gene TRBJ2-5; the match to TRBD2 covers 15 bases. The CDR3 consists of 15 residues. The junction had 1 base not matched to a gene; V was cut back by 2 bases and J by 6 bases. Germline V gene data show CDR1 as MDHEN and CDR2 as SYDVKM. This CDR3 is CASSLGLAGGKTQYF. The CDR3 DNA follows: TGTGCCAGCAGTTTAGGACTAGCGGGAGGGAAGACCCAGTACTTC.

This clone was seen only once. The CDR3 region is CASSSIGGNTYEQYF. The CDR3 DNA reads as TGTGCCAGCTCATCAATCGGGGGTAATACCTACGAGCAGTACTTC. The chain joins TRBV18 to TRBJ2-7; a weak D match, TRBD2 (6 bases). V lost 5 bases, J lost 2 bases, and 16 bases lay in between. The CDR3 covers 15 residues. The germline V gene has CDR1 KGHSH and CDR2 LQKENI.

The V and J genes are TRBV9 and TRBJ2-3; no definite D call. The germline V gene encodes CDR1 SGDLS and CDR2 YYNGEE. This CDR3 is built from 14 residues. V was pared by 0 bases and J by 2 bases, with 7 bases between. The CDR3 coding sequence is TGTGCCAGCAGCGTAGCTATAACCACAGATACGCAGTATTTT. It codes for CASSVAITTDTQYF.

This rearrangement joins TRBV28 to TRBJ2-7, with a possible D match to TRBD1 (5 bases). The CDR3 runs to 16 residues. Germline values: CDR1 MDHEN, CDR2 SYDVKM. Trimming removed 0 bases from V and 2 bases from J, with 14 bases in between. CDR3 residues: CASSLWEQGRTYEQYF. CDR3 DNA sequence: TGTGCCAGCAGTTTATGGGAGCAGGGCCGAACCTACGAGCAGTACTTC.

The genes are TRBV10-1 and TRBJ2-2; D not certain. The V gene's germline CDR1 is WNHNN and CDR2 SYGVQD (reference sequence). The germline V and J ends were trimmed by 1 base and 5 bases, with 8 bases remaining between them. The CDR3 runs to 14 residues. CDR3 loop: CASSELGATGELFF. The CDR3 region has the DNA TGCGCCAGCAGTGAGTTAGGTGCTACCGGGGAGCTGTTTTTT.

The chain carries TRBV5-4 and TRBJ1-3, with TRBD1 as a possible D gene (5 bases). Germline assignment: CDR1 SGHNT and CDR2 YYREEE (reference sequence). V was cut by 4 bases and J by 4 bases, with 15 bases left in between. The CDR3 runs to 15 residues. CDR3 residues: CASSLGPPVGNTIYF. DNA for the CDR3: TGTGCCAGCAGCCTGGGGCCCCCCGTCGGAAACACCATATATTTT. The complete variable domain, with remaining parts taken from reference TRBV5-4 and TRBJ1-3, reads ETGVTQSPTHLIKTRGQQVTLRCSSQSGHNTVSWYQQALGQGPQFIFQYYREEENGRGNFPPRFSGLQFPNYSSELNVNALELDDSALYLCASSLGPPVGNTIYFGEGSWLTVV.

The gene calls are TRBV5-8 and TRBJ2-1, with TRBD2 as a possible D gene (7 bases). CDR1 is SGHTS, CDR2 YDEGEE, per germline. The V end was cut by 4 bases, the J end by 5 bases, with 31 bases between. CDR3 length: 20 residues. In DNA form, the CDR3 reads TGTGCCAGCAGCCGAAGGGGGGCACTACCCGGGAGGCATCAAGACAATGAGCAGTTCTTC. It specifies CASSRRGALPGRHQDNEQFF.

The chain recombines TRBV6-1 with TRBJ1-5, with 7 bases fitting TRBD1. This CDR3 comprises 16 residues. Germline V gives CDR1 MNHNS, CDR2 SASEGT. J was trimmed by 1 base and V by 4 bases; bases with no gene match: 7. The CDR3 bases are TGTGCCAGCAGTGGCGGGACAGCTCAGAGCAATCAGCCCCAGCATTTT. It specifies CASSGGTAQSNQPQHF.

This clone has a handful of counts. The V and J genes are TRBV13 and TRBJ2-1; no definite D call. The CDR3 has 12 amino acids. Per the germline V gene, CDR1 is PRHDT and CDR2 is FYEKMQ (reference sequence). V lost 2 bases and J lost 10, with 9 bases in between. This CDR3 is CASSLFPTEQFF. Here the CDR3 DNA reads TGTGCCAGCAGCTTATTCCCAACAGAGCAGTTCTTC.

The chain links TRBV27 to TRBJ2-4, with 11 bases lining up with TRBD2. Germline-derived CDR1 and CDR2 are MNHEY and SMNVEV (reference sequence). V was clipped by 2 bases and J by 7 bases; unmatched bases: 7. This CDR3 contains 16 residues. CDR3 sequence: CASSLDPSSGRNIQYF. The DNA of the CDR3 is TGTGCCAGCAGTTTAGATCCCTCTAGCGGGAGGAACATTCAGTACTTC.

The rearrangement links TRBV4-1 to TRBJ1-1, with a possible D match to TRBD1 (5 bases). Germline CDR1 reads MGHRA; CDR2 reads YSYEKL. Trimming took off 4 bases at V and 9 bases at J, with 12 bases between the two ends. CDR3 length: 12 residues. CDR3 nucleotides: TGCGCCAGCAGCCGGGACGGCCGGAAAGCTTTCTTT. This translates into CASSRDGRKAFF.

The chain employs TRBV2 and TRBJ2-2; D not certain. This CDR3 contains 15 residues. Trimming pared 2 bases from V and 0 bases from J, leaving 7 bases between. Per germline, CDR1 SNHLY and CDR2 FYNNEI. CDR3 residues: CASSELASNTGELFF. The CDR3 coding sequence is TGTGCCAGCAGTGAATTGGCCTCGAACACCGGGGAGCTGTTTTTT.

Written as DNA, the CDR3 is TGCGCCAGCAGCCAAGAAGGCCGGGCGACGGGAAAACTGTTTTTT. It specifies CASSQEGRATGKLFF. The J gene is TRBJ1-4, the V gene TRBV4-3, with D hard to call. The CDR3 has 15 residues. V gave up 0 bases and J gave up 10 bases, with 15 bases separating them. The germline CDR1 and CDR2 sequences are LGHNA and YSLEER.

The chain combines TRBV5-6 with TRBJ2-3, with a tentative D call TRBD1 (6 bases). V was cut by 5 bases and J by 3 bases, with 19 bases left in between. CDR1 SGHDT and CDR2 YYEEEE come from the germline V gene. CDR3 length: 16 amino acids. Here the CDR3 reads CASRDVADRGTDTQYF. The CDR3 region has the DNA TGTGCCAGCAGGGATGTGGCTGATAGGGGGACAGATACGCAGTATTTT.

The J gene is TRBJ2-7, the V gene TRBV25-1; D might be TRBD1 (6 bases). CDR3 length equals 13 residues. Germline lookup yields CDR1 MGHDK and CDR2 SYGVNS. The V end lost 4 bases, the J end lost 1 base, and 8 bases lay between the germline ends. CDR3: CASSAQGSYEQYF. CDR3 in DNA: TGTGCCAGCAGTGCTCAGGGGTCCTACGAGCAGTACTTC.

This sequence joins TRBV2 and TRBJ2-1; 8 bases are shared with TRBD2. Trimming took 4 bases from V and 5 from J; bases not matched to a gene: 16. Germline CDR1 SNHLY, CDR2 FYNNEI. CDR3 length: 18 residues. Here the CDR3 reads CASSAGLAGYPRDNEQFF. The CDR3 nucleotides are TGTGCCAGCAGTGCTGGTCTAGCGGGTTATCCTCGGGACAATGAGCAGTTCTTC.

This chain links TRBV9 with TRBJ2-3; D is perhaps TRBD2 (6 bases). Germline V gives CDR1 SGDLS, CDR2 YYNGEE. The CDR3 covers 16 residues. Trimming left V 0 bases short and J 4 bases short, with 15 bases between. CDR3 region: CASSVGRSGEADTQYF. DNA of the CDR3: TGTGCCAGCAGCGTAGGCCGTTCTGGGGAGGCAGATACGCAGTATTTT.

The genes are TRBV7-2 and TRBJ2-3, with TRBD1 as a possible D gene (5 bases). The CDR3 length is 12 residues. Germline V CDR1 and CDR2: SGHTA, FQGNSA. V lost 1 base and J lost 13, with 12 bases in between. CDR3: CASSLVSGKEYF. The CDR3 bases are TGTGCCAGCAGCTTAGTGTCAGGGAAGGAGTATTTT.

The genes are TRBV29-1 and TRBJ1-2; D is unclear. Trimming removed 6 bases from V and 4 bases from J, with 15 bases in between. The CDR3 is 13 residues long. Germline-derived CDR1 and CDR2 are SQVTM and ANQGSEA. CDR3 sequence: CSVQSPGSYGYTF. The DNA for the CDR3 is TGCAGCGTCCAAAGTCCGGGGAGCTATGGCTACACCTTC.

This chain joins TRBV19 and TRBJ1-5, with TRBD1 as a possible D gene (6 bases). V lost 4 bases to trimming and J lost 4 bases, with 14 bases between them. CDR1 is LNHDA and CDR2 is SQIVND in the germline V gene (reference sequence). The CDR3 covers 15 residues. The CDR3 reads CASSTGPQGNQPQHF. The CDR3 DNA reads as TGTGCCAGTAGTACGGGCCCCCAGGGGAATCAGCCCCAGCATTTT. The entire variable domain, with the rest obtained from reference TRBV19 and TRBJ1-5, is as follows: DGGITQSPKYLFRKEGQNVTLSCEQNLNHDAMYWYRQDPGQGLRLIYYSQIVNDFQKGDIAEGYSVSREKKESFPLTVTSAQKNPTAFYLCASSTGPQGNQPQHFGDGTRLSIL.

This clone has just a few counts. The chain employs TRBV7-2 and TRBJ2-7, with TRBD2 matching over 8 bases. V lost 2 bases, J lost 2 bases, and 2 bases stayed unmatched. Germline V gene data show CDR1 as SGHTA and CDR2 as FQGNSA. CDR3 size: 14 residues. The CDR3 sequence is CASSLTSGPYEQYF. For the CDR3, the DNA is TGTGCCAGCAGCTTAACTAGCGGCCCCTACGAGCAGTACTTC.

The chain recombines TRBV15 with TRBJ2-7; TRBD2 agrees at 7 bases. CDR1 LNHNV and CDR2 YYDKDF come from the germline V gene (reference sequence). The CDR3 covers 16 residues. The V gene end was trimmed by 1 base and the J gene end by 6 bases; junction bases not matched to a gene: 12. CDR3 amino acids: CATSRVNPGGIREQYF. The CDR3 region has the DNA TGTGCCACCAGCAGAGTAAACCCGGGGGGAATTCGCGAGCAGTACTTC.